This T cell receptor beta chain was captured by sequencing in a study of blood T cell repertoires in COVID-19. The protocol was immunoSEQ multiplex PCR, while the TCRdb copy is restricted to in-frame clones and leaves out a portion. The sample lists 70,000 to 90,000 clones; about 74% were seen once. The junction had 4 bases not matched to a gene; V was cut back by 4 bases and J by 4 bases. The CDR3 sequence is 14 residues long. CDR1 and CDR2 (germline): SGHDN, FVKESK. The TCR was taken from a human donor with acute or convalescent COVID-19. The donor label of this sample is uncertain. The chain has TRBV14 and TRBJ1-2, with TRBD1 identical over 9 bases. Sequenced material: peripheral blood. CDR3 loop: CASSPTGGGYGYTF. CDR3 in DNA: TGTGCCAGCAGCCCGACAGGGGGGGGCTATGGCTACACCTTC.